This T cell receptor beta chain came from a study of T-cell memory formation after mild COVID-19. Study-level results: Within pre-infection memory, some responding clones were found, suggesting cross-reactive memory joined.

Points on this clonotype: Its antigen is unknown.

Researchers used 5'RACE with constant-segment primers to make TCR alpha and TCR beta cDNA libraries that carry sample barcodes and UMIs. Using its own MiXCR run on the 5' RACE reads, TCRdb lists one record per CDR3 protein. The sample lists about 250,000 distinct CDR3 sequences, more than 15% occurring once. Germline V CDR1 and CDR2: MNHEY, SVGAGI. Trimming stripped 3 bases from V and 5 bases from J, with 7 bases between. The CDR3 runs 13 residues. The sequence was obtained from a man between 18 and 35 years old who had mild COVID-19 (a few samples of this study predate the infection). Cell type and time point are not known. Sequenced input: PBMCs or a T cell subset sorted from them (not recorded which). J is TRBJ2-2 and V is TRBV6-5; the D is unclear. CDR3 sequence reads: CASSYGVTGELFF. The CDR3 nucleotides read TGTGCCAGCAGTTATGGGGTGACCGGGGAGCTGTTTTTT.